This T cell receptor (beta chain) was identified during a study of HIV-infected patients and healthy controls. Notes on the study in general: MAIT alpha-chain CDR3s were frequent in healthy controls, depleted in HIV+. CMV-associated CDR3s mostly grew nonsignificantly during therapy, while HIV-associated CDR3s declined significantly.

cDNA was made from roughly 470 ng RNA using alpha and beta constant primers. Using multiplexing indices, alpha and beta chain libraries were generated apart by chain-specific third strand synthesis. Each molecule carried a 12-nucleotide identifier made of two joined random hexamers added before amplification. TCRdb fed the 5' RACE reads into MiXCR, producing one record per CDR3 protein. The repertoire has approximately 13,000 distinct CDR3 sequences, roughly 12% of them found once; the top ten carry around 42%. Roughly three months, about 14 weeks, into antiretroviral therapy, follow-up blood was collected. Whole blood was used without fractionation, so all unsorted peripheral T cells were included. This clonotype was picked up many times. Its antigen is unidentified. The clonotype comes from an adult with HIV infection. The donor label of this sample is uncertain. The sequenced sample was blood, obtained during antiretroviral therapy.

Written as DNA, the CDR3 is TGTGCCAGCAGCTTTCCCGAGGGCAGTGCAATGGCTTTCTTT. Amino acids: CASSFPEGSAMAFF. This rearrangement joins TRBV7-2 to TRBJ1-1; no clear D. The CDR3 has 14 amino acids. Looked up from germline, CDR1 is SGHTA and CDR2 is FQGNSA. The V and J ends lost 3 bases and 11 bases respectively, with 19 bases between them.